This T cell receptor beta chain was sequenced in a study of a mutant IDH1 vaccine in newly diagnosed glioma. Documented time point: week 35, safety follow-up. Every single dose of the vaccine, 300 ug of mutant IDH1 20-mer peptide, came with topical imiquimod. The study gave patients eight vaccinations in weeks 1, 3, 5, 7, 11, 15, 19, 23. Donor tumors were new WHO grade 3 or 4 IDH1-mutant, ATRX-lost astrocytomas. Sequencing was performed with immunoSEQ multiplex PCR; in TCRdb, only in-frame clones are kept and a portion is missing. The sample yields about 48,000 clones, 65% to 85% seen once. Worth noting for this clone: Antigen specificity is unknown.

The V gene's germline CDR1 is MNHEY and CDR2 SVGAGI. This CDR3 has 14 residues. V dropped 1 base and J dropped 7 bases, with 11 bases sitting between them. The source was PBMCs, collected from a glioma patient whose treatment included an IDH1 peptide vaccine. The chain joins TRBV6-5 to TRBJ1-5, with a possible D match to TRBD1 (6 bases). The receptor was derived from a man aged 35-49 years with glioma. CDR3 region: CASSYLGARQPQHF. The DNA of the CDR3 is TGTGCCAGCAGTTACTTGGGGGCTAGACAGCCCCAGCATTTT.